This T cell receptor beta chain was found in a study of cytomegalovirus exposure and HLA in healthy donors. Study-level background: Genetic ancestry analysis placed approximately 79% of the roughly 400 donors that were genotyped in the Caucasian-associated cluster.

In regard to this clone: The antigen is undetermined.

Vbeta (60) and Jbeta (13) primers were used in the PCR. Sequencing was performed with immunoSEQ multiplex PCR; in TCRdb, only in-frame clones are kept and a portion is missing. The sample holds around 200,000 clones, around 64% seen once. Broader study findings: After further analysis at a later stage, 17,000 or so TCR beta sequences were associated with HLA alleles at 0.05 false discovery rate. It was reported that TCR beta sequences correctly inferred the HLA-A and HLA-B alleles for most subjects. In a later analysis, a missense DCLRE1C variant was linked to TCR beta V- and J-gene trimming.

Germline loops: CDR1 SGHTA, CDR2 FQGNSA. Trimming pared 1 base from V and 2 bases from J, leaving 11 bases between. The CDR3 has 15 amino acids. The specimen sequenced was PBMCs. The V and J genes are TRBV7-2 and TRBJ2-5; the D gene is possibly TRBD2 (5 bases). The TCR sequence derives from a man aged 35 to 55 in good health and CMV-seropositive. As DNA, the CDR3 is TGTGCCAGCAGCTTAGTGGCGGGCGATCAAGAGACCCAGTACTTC. This gives the protein CASSLVAGDQETQYF.